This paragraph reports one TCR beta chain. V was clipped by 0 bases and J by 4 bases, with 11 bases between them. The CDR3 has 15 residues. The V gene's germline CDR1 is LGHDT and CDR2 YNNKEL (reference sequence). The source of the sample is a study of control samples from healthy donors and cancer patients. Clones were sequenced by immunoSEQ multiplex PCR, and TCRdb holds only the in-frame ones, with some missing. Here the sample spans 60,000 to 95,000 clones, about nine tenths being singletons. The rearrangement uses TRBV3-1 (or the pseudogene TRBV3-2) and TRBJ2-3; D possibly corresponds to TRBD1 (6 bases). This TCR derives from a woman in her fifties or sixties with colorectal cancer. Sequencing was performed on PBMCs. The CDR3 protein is CASSQEGGYADTQYF. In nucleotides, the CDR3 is TGTGCCAGCAGCCAAGAAGGGGGATACGCAGATACGCAGTATTTT.